Shown below are 9 T cell receptor beta chains from a single sample sequenced in a study of blood T cell repertoires in COVID-19. Produced via immunoSEQ multiplex PCR; TCRdb's table is partial and in-frame only. Altogether hundreds of thousands of clones are present, approximately 90% being singletons, with the ten largest covering 4.1%. The source material was PBMCs or T cells enriched from blood (not recorded which). The receptors come from a woman aged 25 to 39 who had recovered from COVID-19.

V gene TRBV6-5 combines with J gene TRBJ1-2; D gene ambiguous. CDR3 length: 14 residues. V lost 3 bases, J lost 0 bases, and 8 bases lay in between. Germline V lookup: CDR1 MNHEY, CDR2 SVGAGI. The CDR3 DNA is TGTGCCAGCAGTTATCGTGGAGCTAACTATGGCTACACCTTC. It codes for CASSYRGANYGYTF.

This chain links TRBV5-1 with TRBJ2-3, with 9 bases aligning to TRBD2. The CDR3 loop spans 14 amino acids. The germline gives CDR1 SGHRS, CDR2 YFSETQ. Trimming cost V 7 bases and J 4 bases; bases outside gene matches: 7. This CDR3 is CASGSAGGADTQYF. The CDR3 region has the DNA TGCGCCAGCGGGTCGGCGGGAGGGGCAGATACGCAGTATTTT.

The sample holds one count of this clone. The V call is TRBV6-5, the J call TRBJ2-7; weak D call: TRBD2 (5 bases). Trimming took 5 bases from V and 7 from J, leaving 15 bases between them. The CDR3 is made up of 13 amino acids. Germline values: CDR1 MNHEY, CDR2 SVGAGI. CDR3 DNA: TGTGCCAGCAGTCCCGGGTCCCGCGGGGAGCAGTACTTC. Protein sequence: CASSPGSRGEQYF.

A single count supports this clone. The rearrangement links TRBV27 to TRBJ1-2, with a possible D match to TRBD1 (6 bases). Trimming took off 5 bases at V and 2 bases at J, with 21 bases between the two ends. The CDR3 spans 17 residues. Germline loops: CDR1 MNHEY, CDR2 SMNVEV (reference sequence). As DNA, the CDR3 is TGTGCCAGCAGTCTAACCCCTCCGTTACAGGGAAACTATGGCTACACCTTC. It specifies CASSLTPPLQGNYGYTF.

This clone was found once. The chain combines TRBV30 with TRBJ2-3; unclear D gene. The germline V gene encodes CDR1 GTSNPN and CDR2 SVGIG (reference sequence). The germline V and J ends were trimmed by 3 bases and 4 bases, with 17 bases remaining between them. The CDR3 length is 15 residues. CDR3 in DNA: TGTGCCTGGAGACTCGCCTCACCCCCCGCAGATACGCAGTATTTT. Amino acids: CAWRLASPPADTQYF.

The chain carries TRBV5-4 and TRBJ1-1; maybe TRBD1 (5 bases). Looked up from germline, CDR1 is SGHNT and CDR2 is YYREEE (reference sequence). V lost 3 bases and J 6 bases, leaving 12 bases between the germline ends. The CDR3 runs 13 residues. The CDR3 sequence: CASSWGTKAEAFF. The CDR3 DNA follows: TGTGCCAGCAGCTGGGGGACTAAAGCTGAAGCTTTCTTT. The variable domain in full, with the rest retrieved from reference TRBV5-4 and TRBJ1-1, is ETGVTQSPTHLIKTRGQQVTLRCSSQSGHNTVSWYQQALGQGPQFIFQYYREEENGRGNFPPRFSGLQFPNYSSELNVNALELDDSALYLCASSWGTKAEAFFGQGTRLTVV.

The CDR3 sequence is CAISGGQGSNYGYTF. The CDR3 DNA is TGTGCCATCAGTGGGGGGCAGGGTTCGAACTATGGCTACACCTTC. V gene TRBV10-3 combines with J gene TRBJ1-2, with D possibly TRBD1 on 6 matching bases. This CDR3 region has 15 residues. In germline, CDR1 is ENHRY, CDR2 SYGVKD. V lost 4 bases and J 2 bases, leaving 14 bases between the germline ends.

V usage is TRBV19 and J usage is TRBJ1-5; tentative D call: TRBD1 (5 bases). This CDR3 is 16 amino acids long. CDR1 and CDR2 from the germline V gene are LNHDA and SQIVND (reference sequence). V was clipped by 5 bases and J by 5 bases, with 19 bases between them. The CDR3 spells CASSPRDSLQYQPQHF. DNA of the CDR3: TGTGCCAGTAGTCCCCGGGACTCCTTACAATATCAGCCCCAGCATTTT.

V gene TRBV29-1 combines with J gene TRBJ2-1, with 15 bases aligning to TRBD2. Germline CDR1 is SQVTM and CDR2 is ANQGSEA. This CDR3 is built from 14 residues. V dropped 7 bases and J dropped 6; count of bases not matched to a gene: 4. CDR3 nucleotides: TGCAGCGCTGGGGGACTAGCGGGAGGCAATGAGCAGTTCTTC. As protein: CSAGGLAGGNEQFF.